Listed here are 16 T cell receptor beta chains from one sample, sequenced in a study of blood T cell repertoires in COVID-19. TCRdb's copy holds only in-frame clones and misses some; the assay was immunoSEQ multiplex PCR. The data contain tens of thousands of clones, 80% to 90% of them singletons. Sequencing was performed on peripheral blood. The source of these receptors is a man aged 55 to 70 with acute or convalescent COVID-19.

This clone was recorded once. The rearrangement joins TRBV29-1 to TRBJ2-5; 11 bases fit TRBD1. Germline V gene data show CDR1 as SQVTM and CDR2 as ANQGSEA. After removal of 3 bases from V and 5 bases from J, the junction contained 2 bases not matched to a gene. The CDR3 is 13 amino acids. This chain's CDR3 is CSVDGQGAETQYF. The CDR3, as DNA: TGCAGCGTTGATGGACAGGGGGCGGAGACCCAGTACTTC.

The chain uses TRBV7-8 and TRBJ2-7, with 9 bases identical to TRBD1. J gave up 5 bases and V 8 bases, and 13 bases lay outside the gene matches. The germline V gene encodes CDR1 SGHVS and CDR2 FQNEAQ. The CDR3 consists of 15 residues. The CDR3 spells CASGNLRTGVHEQYF. The CDR3 DNA sequence: TGTGCCAGCGGTAATTTGCGGACAGGGGTGCACGAGCAGTACTTC. The full variable domain, in which reference TRBV7-8 and TRBJ2-7 provide the parts outside the CDR3, is GAGVSQSPRYKVAKRGQDVALRCDPISGHVSLFWYQQALGQGPEFLTYFQNEAQLDKSGLPSDRFFAERPEGSVSTLKIQRTQQEDSAVYLCASGNLRTGVHEQYFGPGTRLTVT.

The chain carries TRBV19 and TRBJ1-2; TRBD1 might be the D (5 bases). Germline CDR1 is LNHDA and CDR2 is SQIVND (reference sequence). The CDR3 has 14 amino acids. Trimming removed 6 bases from V and 5 bases from J, with 16 bases in between. The CDR3 DNA reads TGTGCCAGTAGGATCGTCGGGACTGGATATGGCTACACCTTC. Translating gives CASRIVGTGYGYTF.

In its sample, this clone was seen a few times. V gene TRBV29-1 combines with J gene TRBJ2-2; 10 bases match TRBD2. The CDR3 covers 16 residues. V was pared by 5 bases and J by 4 bases, with 10 bases of the junction left unmatched. Germline CDR1 reads SQVTM; CDR2 reads ANQGSEA. The CDR3 loop reads CSVRTSGVDGTGELFF. The CDR3 DNA reads as TGCAGCGTTCGGACTAGCGGTGTGGATGGCACCGGGGAGCTGTTTTTT.

This clone came up a few times. The chain links TRBV20-1 to TRBJ1-2; 8 bases map to TRBD1. V trimming: 8 bases; J trimming: 7 bases; junction bases outside the gene matches: 6. The CDR3 has 11 residues. Germline CDR1 reads DFQATT; CDR2 reads SNEGSKA (reference sequence). The CDR3: CSPEDRVGYTF. In DNA, the CDR3 is TGCAGTCCAGAGGACAGGGTTGGCTACACCTTC.

The J gene is TRBJ1-5, the V gene TRBV19; TRBD1 aligns across 11 bases. Unmatched junction bases numbered 8, after V lost 5 bases and J lost 2 bases. The CDR3 contains 17 residues. CDR1 and CDR2 (germline): LNHDA, SQIVND (reference sequence). The CDR3 region is CASSGGTGGVGNQPQHF. The CDR3 nucleotides read TGTGCCAGTAGTGGGGGGACAGGGGGAGTGGGCAATCAGCCCCAGCATTTT.

The chain has TRBV2 and TRBJ2-3; the match to TRBD2 covers 7 bases. This CDR3 has 14 residues. The germline V gene encodes CDR1 SNHLY and CDR2 FYNNEI. V was clipped by 8 bases and J by 5 bases; unmatched bases: 10. The CDR3 DNA is TGTGCCAGCCAGTGGGGAGGGCGGGTAGATACGCAGTATTTT. Amino acid sequence: CASQWGGRVDTQYF.

The chain employs TRBV19 and TRBJ1-5; 9 bases agree with TRBD1. This CDR3 is 15 amino acids long. Per the germline V gene, CDR1 is LNHDA and CDR2 is SQIVND (reference sequence). Trimming took 6 bases from V and 9 from J; bases not matched to a gene: 12. Here the CDR3 DNA reads TGTGCCAGTAGACCCGGGACAGGGAAGGATCCGCCCCAGCATTTT. Its translation is CASRPGTGKDPPQHF.

The V call is TRBV12-3 or TRBV12-4, the J call TRBJ1-5; no reliable D call. The CDR3 spans 12 residues. The germline V and J ends were trimmed by 2 bases and 7 bases, with 6 bases remaining between them. The CDR3 here is CASSLLPQPQHF. CDR3 nucleotide sequence: TGTGCCAGCAGTTTACTCCCCCAGCCCCAGCATTTT.

The chain recombines TRBV14 with TRBJ1-1, with 7 bases lining up with TRBD1. After removal of 4 bases from V and 4 bases from J, the junction contained 12 bases not matched to a gene. In germline, CDR1 is SGHDN, CDR2 FVKESK. CDR3 size: 16 residues. The CDR3 nucleotides are TGTGCCAGCAGCCCGTACCGACAGGGTAGTAGCACTGAAGCTTTCTTT. The encoded protein is CASSPYRQGSSTEAFF.

This clone was recorded once. CDR3 protein: CASSEDGLGQETQYF. CDR3 DNA: TGTGCCAGCAGTGAAGACGGACTAGGCCAAGAGACCCAGTACTTC. The V call is TRBV6-1, the J call TRBJ2-5, with 7 bases fitting TRBD2. This CDR3 comprises 15 residues. V shed 1 base and J 1 base; nucleotides not matched to a gene: 3. From germline, CDR1 is MNHNS and CDR2 SASEGT.

The chain is built from TRBV12-3 or TRBV12-4 and TRBJ1-1; unclear D gene. This CDR3 comprises 13 residues. V shed 3 bases and J shed 2 bases, with 7 bases lying between them. Here the CDR3 reads CASSLKSNTEAFF. The CDR3 DNA reads as TGTGCCAGCAGTTTGAAGAGTAACACTGAAGCTTTCTTT.

The rearrangement uses TRBV5-1 and TRBJ2-7; perhaps TRBD1 as D (6 bases). The CDR3 extends over 15 amino acids. Germline-derived CDR1 and CDR2 are SGHRS and YFSETQ. V was trimmed by 3 bases and J by 3 bases, leaving 16 bases between them. In DNA form, the CDR3 reads TGCGCCAGCAGCTGGACGGGGACAAGGGTCTACGAGCAGTACTTC. Protein sequence: CASSWTGTRVYEQYF.

The count of this clone is one. This chain uses TRBV2 with TRBJ1-2; 12 bases are shared with TRBD1. V dropped 6 bases and J dropped 4; count of bases not matched to a gene: 15. The germline gives CDR1 SNHLY, CDR2 FYNNEI. The CDR3 loop spans 18 amino acids. The CDR3 spells CASRGYRDRGQGGYGYTF. The CDR3 DNA reads as TGTGCCAGCAGGGGTTACCGGGACAGGGGGCAAGGGGGCTATGGCTACACCTTC.

The chain recombines TRBV28 with TRBJ2-4; 8 nucleotides line up with TRBD1. Germline V gene data show CDR1 as MDHEN and CDR2 as SYDVKM. This CDR3 spans 16 amino acids. J was trimmed by 3 bases and V by 3 bases; bases with no gene match: 7. The CDR3 coding sequence is TGTGCCAGCAGTTTCCAAGGACAGGGCTTCAAAAACATTCAGTACTTC. Amino acids: CASSFQGQGFKNIQYF.

This clone showed up just once. The genes are TRBV6-6 and TRBJ1-4; D uncertain. The length of the CDR3 is 14 residues. Germline V gene sequence: CDR1 MNHNY, CDR2 SVGAGI (reference sequence). V was trimmed by 5 bases and J by 0 bases, leaving 7 bases between them. CDR3: CASSQITTNEKLFF. The CDR3 DNA sequence: TGTGCCAGCAGTCAAATTACAACTAATGAAAAACTGTTTTTT.